The 26 T cell receptor beta chains given below trace back to one sample, sequenced in a study of T cells after yellow fever vaccination. TCRdb used MiXCR to reprocess the 5' RACE reads, holding one entry per CDR3 protein. The sample yields 450,000 to 650,000 distinct CDR3 sequences, 21% seen once. This specimen was PBMCs, taken more than 20 days after the first yellow fever vaccination. These receptors came from a man younger than 30 who received the YFV17D yellow fever vaccine.

The rearrangement uses TRBV7-9 and TRBJ2-1; D remains unclear. Germline V gene sequence: CDR1 SEHNR, CDR2 FQNEAQ (reference sequence). V gave up 5 bases and J gave up 10 bases, with 6 bases separating them. The CDR3 has 10 residues. The chain's CDR3 is CASSPTEQFF. In DNA form, the CDR3 reads TGTGCCAGCAGCCCGACCGAGCAGTTCTTC.

For this clonotype: This may stem from a read error, because a much larger clone lies one nucleotide away. CDR3 residues: CATSQDPGYNSPLHF. The CDR3 coding sequence is TGTGCCACCAGCCAAGACCCAGGTTATAATTCACCCCTCCACTTT. V and J are TRBV3-1 and TRBJ1-6; D unclear. Germline lookup yields CDR1 LGHDT and CDR2 YNNKEL (reference sequence). CDR3 size: 15 residues.

The rearrangement joins TRBV3-1 to TRBJ2-3; 11 bases fit TRBD2. Trimming at V came to 4 bases and at J to 2 bases, leaving 5 bases not matched to a gene. The germline CDR1 and CDR2 sequences are LGHDT and YNNKEL (reference sequence). The CDR3 is 16 amino acids. In DNA form, the CDR3 reads TGTGCCAGCAGCCGGGGACTAGCGGAGATCACAGATACGCAGTATTTT. It translates to CASSRGLAEITDTQYF.

The chain links TRBV29-1 to TRBJ2-7; TRBD2 agrees at 8 bases. The CDR3 totals 13 residues. The J segment lost 3 bases and the V segment lost 4 bases, leaving 5 bases of the junction unmatched. The germline gives CDR1 SQVTM, CDR2 ANQGSEA. The CDR3 loop reads CSVGGGGHYEQYF. DNA of the CDR3: TGCAGCGTTGGGGGCGGGGGGCACTACGAGCAGTACTTC.

This clonotype has more than one count but fewer than ten. The CDR3 region has the DNA TGCGCCAGCAGCTTGGCCGGTCTCGTAGCCTCGGAGACCCAGTACTTC. Encoded protein: CASSLAGLVASETQYF. The V call is TRBV5-1, the J call TRBJ2-5, with D uncertain. Germline CDR1 reads SGHRS; CDR2 reads YFSETQ. V gave up 0 bases and J gave up 5 bases, with 17 bases separating them. The CDR3 length is 16 residues.

This clonotype occurred a few times. The rearrangement joins TRBV18 to TRBJ2-1, with 12 bases fitting TRBD2. V was clipped by 8 bases and J by 1 base; unmatched bases: 6. The CDR3 spans 16 residues. Germline-derived CDR1 and CDR2 are KGHSH and LQKENI. This CDR3 is CASATSGGSSYNEQFF. The CDR3 DNA reads TGTGCCAGCGCCACTAGCGGGGGGTCATCCTACAATGAGCAGTTCTTC.

The V and J genes are TRBV7-3 and TRBJ2-2; D is undetermined. The CDR3 is 13 residues long. CDR1 SGHTA and CDR2 FQGTGA come from the germline V gene. V dropped 1 base and J dropped 4 bases, with 4 bases sitting between them. The CDR3 loop reads CASSLIPTGELFF. CDR3 sequence (DNA): TGTGCCAGCAGCTTAATTCCCACCGGGGAGCTGTTTTTT.

J is TRBJ1-2 and V is TRBV15; D not certain. CDR1 and CDR2 from the germline V gene are LNHNV and YYDKDF (reference sequence). This CDR3 contains 15 residues. Trimming removed 0 bases at V and 0 bases at J, with 8 bases between. CDR3 bases: TGTGCCACCAGCAGAGATGGACCGGCTAACTATGGCTACACCTTC. Residues: CATSRDGPANYGYTF. Full variable domain (remainder filled in from reference TRBV15 and TRBJ1-2): DAMVIQNPRYQVTQFGKPVTLSCSQTLNHNVMYWYQQKSSQAPKLLFHYYDKDFNNEADTPDNFQSRRPNTSFCFLDIRSPGLGDTAMYLCATSRDGPANYGYTFGSGTRLTVV.

This clonotype was seen a few times. This sequence joins TRBV12-3 or TRBV12-4 and TRBJ1-3, with D uncertain. Trimming removed 8 bases from V and 3 bases from J, with 8 bases in between. CDR3 length: 12 amino acids. In DNA form, the CDR3 reads TGTGCCAGCGCCGACGTTGGAAACACCATATATTTT. Its protein is CASADVGNTIYF.

The chain employs TRBV7-3 and TRBJ1-1; possibly TRBD1 for D (5 bases). V was pared by 5 bases and J by 10 bases, with 17 bases between. This CDR3 spans 13 amino acids. Germline CDR1 is SGHTA and CDR2 is FQGTGA. The CDR3 protein is CASSGGTVGGAFF. DNA for the CDR3: TGTGCCAGCAGCGGAGGGACCGTCGGCGGAGCTTTCTTT.

This sequence joins TRBV5-1 and TRBJ2-7; 7 nucleotides match TRBD1. CDR1 is SGHRS, CDR2 YFSETQ, per germline. This CDR3 is built from 14 residues. The V and J ends lost 2 bases and 3 bases, in that order; junction bases with no gene match: 5. CDR3 nucleotides: TGCGCCAGCAGCTTTACAGGGGTAGGCTACGAGCAGTACTTC. Translated, it gives CASSFTGVGYEQYF. Variable domain in full (rest from reference TRBV5-1 and TRBJ2-7): KAGVTQTPRYLIKTRGQQVTLSCSPISGHRSVSWYQQTPGQGLQFLFEYFSETQRNKGNFPGRFSGRQFSNSRSEMNVSTLELGDSALYLCASSFTGVGYEQYFGPGTRLTVT.

A few counts support this clonotype. This rearrangement joins TRBV5-4 to TRBJ2-3; a weak D match, TRBD2 (5 bases). Germline V gene sequence: CDR1 SGHNT, CDR2 YYREEE (reference sequence). V shed 3 bases and J shed 3 bases, with 11 bases lying between them. The CDR3 consists of 14 residues. CDR3 in amino acids: CASSSRDWTDTQYF. The DNA for the CDR3 is TGTGCCAGCAGCTCGAGGGATTGGACAGATACGCAGTATTTT.

The V gene is TRBV28, the J gene TRBJ1-3; the D gene is possibly TRBD1 (5 bases). CDR3 length: 16 amino acids. Trimming removed 0 bases from V and 2 bases from J, with 11 bases in between. From germline, CDR1 is MDHEN and CDR2 SYDVKM. The CDR3 sequence is CASSLWQGDTGNTIYF. The DNA for the CDR3 is TGTGCCAGCAGTTTATGGCAGGGCGATACTGGAAACACCATATATTTT.

V is TRBV7-2 and J is TRBJ2-3; 10 bases are a match to TRBD1. V lost 0 bases, J lost 3 bases, and 3 bases stayed unmatched. The germline V gene has CDR1 SGHTA and CDR2 FQGNSA. CDR3 size: 16 residues. The chain's CDR3 is CASSLARDRGTDTQYF. CDR3 DNA sequence: TGTGCCAGCAGCTTAGCTCGGGACAGGGGTACAGATACGCAGTATTTT. The whole variable domain, filled in from reference TRBV7-2 and TRBJ2-3, reads GAGVSQSPSNKVTEKGKDVELRCDPISGHTALYWYRQSLGQGLEFLIYFQGNSAPDKSGLPSDRFSAERTGGSVSTLTIQRTQQEDSAVYLCASSLARDRGTDTQYFGPGTRLTVL.

The chain is built from TRBV6-5 and TRBJ1-2; possible D gene TRBD1, 5 bases. Germline V gene lookup returns CDR1 MNHEY and CDR2 SVGAGI. The CDR3 consists of 14 residues. V lost 2 bases and J 2 bases, leaving 9 bases between the germline ends. DNA of the CDR3: TGTGCCAGCAGTTACGTCGGGGCAAACTATGGCTACACCTTC. Its protein product is CASSYVGANYGYTF.

This clonotype was observed at least ten times. The chain is built from TRBV29-1 and TRBJ1-2, with D unclear. Trimming shortened V by 1 base and J by 7 bases, and 13 bases separated the two germline ends. Germline V gene data show CDR1 as SQVTM and CDR2 as ANQGSEA. The CDR3 covers 13 residues. CDR3 coding DNA: TGCAGCGTTGAAGTTGACACTTTCCGTGGCTACACCTTC. It specifies CSVEVDTFRGYTF.

This clonotype was detected a few times. V is TRBV20-1 and J is TRBJ1-1, with D unresolved. Germline assignment: CDR1 DFQATT and CDR2 SNEGSKA (reference sequence). CDR3 length: 11 amino acids. The V and J ends lost 4 bases and 8 bases respectively, with 11 bases between them. CDR3 sequence reads: CSAKDHLEAFF. As DNA, the CDR3 is TGCAGTGCTAAGGACCACCTGGAAGCTTTCTTT.

With regard to this clonotype: A read error may account for a junction end that differs from germline. The V gene is TRBV11-2, the J gene TRBJ2-1; 10 bases map to TRBD1. This CDR3 is 13 amino acids long. Germline CDR1 reads SGHAT; CDR2 reads FQNNGV. CDR3 DNA sequence: TGTGCCAGCAGCTTACTTGGTGGGACAGGGGTTTTTTTC. Its protein is CASSLLGGTGVFF.

This rearrangement joins TRBV6-2 or TRBV6-3 to TRBJ2-7, with D uncertain. With 1 base removed from V and 5 bases from J, the gap between germline ends came to 3 bases. This CDR3 has 11 residues. Germline CDR1 is MNHEY and CDR2 is SVGEGT. CDR3 amino acids: CASSYFDEQYF. The CDR3 DNA follows: TGTGCCAGCAGTTACTTCGACGAGCAGTACTTC.

There are a few counts of this clonotype. The genes are TRBV7-2 and TRBJ2-3, with 7 nucleotides matching TRBD1. The CDR3 consists of 16 residues. J was trimmed by 4 bases and V by 2 bases; bases with no gene match: 9. Germline V lookup: CDR1 SGHTA, CDR2 FQGNSA. CDR3 sequence: CASSLSPTGSADTQYF. In DNA form, the CDR3 reads TGTGCCAGCAGCTTATCCCCGACAGGGAGCGCAGATACGCAGTATTTT. Based on the CDR3 plus reference TRBV7-2 and TRBJ2-3, the full variable domain is GAGVSQSPSNKVTEKGKDVELRCDPISGHTALYWYRQSLGQGLEFLIYFQGNSAPDKSGLPSDRFSAERTGGSVSTLTIQRTQQEDSAVYLCASSLSPTGSADTQYFGPGTRLTVL.

The rearrangement links TRBV5-1 to TRBJ1-4; 7 bases agree with TRBD1. There are 15 residues in the CDR3. J was trimmed by 6 bases and V by 2 bases; bases with no gene match: 7. CDR1 and CDR2 (germline): SGHRS, YFSETQ. The CDR3 reads CASSFLQGSDEKLFF. CDR3 bases: TGCGCCAGCAGCTTCTTACAGGGGTCGGATGAAAAACTGTTTTTT. Combining the CDR3 with reference TRBV5-1 and TRBJ1-4 gives the whole variable domain KAGVTQTPRYLIKTRGQQVTLSCSPISGHRSVSWYQQTPGQGLQFLFEYFSETQRNKGNFPGRFSGRQFSNSRSEMNVSTLELGDSALYLCASSFLQGSDEKLFFGSGTQLSVL.

J is TRBJ2-5 and V is TRBV23-1; the D gene is possibly TRBD2 (6 bases). TRBV23-1 is an ORF, and what it does is uncertain. The CDR3 is made up of 17 amino acids. V was clipped by 0 bases and J by 4 bases, with 18 bases between them. The chain's CDR3 is CASSQSWRDGPSETQYF. For the CDR3, the DNA is TGCGCCAGCAGTCAATCTTGGAGGGATGGCCCCTCAGAGACCCAGTACTTC.

This clonotype showed up many times. The rearrangement links TRBV5-1 to TRBJ1-5, with a weak D call TRBD1 (5 bases). The CDR3 has 14 amino acids. Trimming took 4 bases from V and 2 from J, leaving 10 bases between them. CDR1 is SGHRS, CDR2 YFSETQ, per germline. The DNA for the CDR3 is TGCGCCAGCAGCAGGGAAGGGGGCAATCAGCCCCAGCATTTT. This translates into CASSREGGNQPQHF.

This clonotype was detected only a few times. The chain has TRBV5-1 and TRBJ2-1, with D possibly being TRBD2 (5 bases). The CDR3 has 15 residues. CDR1 and CDR2 (germline): SGHRS, YFSETQ. V was cut by 4 bases and J by 2 bases, with 13 bases left in between. The CDR3 DNA is TGCGCCAGCAGCCCGGTCGGGGAGACCTACAATGAGCAGTTCTTC. Its translation is CASSPVGETYNEQFF.

In this sample, this clonotype turned up a few times. The chain is built from TRBV19 and TRBJ1-2; D is perhaps TRBD1 (6 bases). Trimming took 6 bases from V and 2 from J, leaving 16 bases between them. Per germline, CDR1 LNHDA and CDR2 SQIVND (reference sequence). The CDR3 extends over 15 amino acids. The DNA of the CDR3 is TGTGCCAGTAGACAGGGCCCTACGGGCAACTATGGCTACACCTTC. This encodes CASRQGPTGNYGYTF.

This clonotype was counted between two and nine times. CDR3 residues: CASSQVGGYTEAFF. The CDR3 coding sequence is TGTGCCAGCAGCCAGGTGGGGGGGTACACTGAAGCTTTCTTT. The V and J genes are TRBV7-2 and TRBJ1-1, with D possibly being TRBD1 (5 bases). Trimming took 5 bases from V and 3 from J, leaving 13 bases between them. This CDR3 is 14 amino acids long. The germline gives CDR1 SGHTA, CDR2 FQGNSA.